What follows is one T cell receptor beta chain and its context. As yet, its antigen is unknown. The sample is drawn from a study of shared clonotypes between healthy human individuals. The V gene lost 6 bases and the J gene lost 6 bases, with 30 bases spanning the gap. The CDR3 has 19 residues. In germline, CDR1 is MDHEN, CDR2 SYDVKM. Study observations and caveats: Naive subsets typically showed greater estimated richness than memory subsets. Shared across several donors were roughly 4.7% of the naive CD4 clonotypes. Relative to their counterparts shared across all four donors, non-shared clonotypes exhibited diminished generation probabilities. Large depth notwithstanding, sorted-subset sequencing proved incomplete by rarefaction.

Here immunoSEQ multiplex PCR was the method, and the copy in TCRdb shows in-frame clones only, minus some. The top ten hold 0.35% to 0.45% of the sample, which has about 2.4 million clones, approximately 93% seen once. The sequence derives from a man aged 18 to 35 in good health. Some clones in this sample may be carry-over from other donors' samples. The chain links TRBV28 to TRBJ2-4; D may match TRBD1 or TRBD2 (5 bases each). Sequencing was performed on naive CD4+ T cells from PBMCs. Subset noted: CD45RA+ positively selected. CDR3 nucleotide sequence: TGTGCCAGCAGAGGCTATGAGGGGATTGGATCCCAGCCATCAAACATTCAGTACTTC. Translated, it gives CASRGYEGIGSQPSNIQYF.